A single sample is the source of the 5 T cell receptor beta chains below, sequenced in a study of T cell changes during pregnancy in multiple sclerosis. The data were produced by immunoSEQ multiplex PCR, yet TCRdb's version contains in-frame clones alone and is incomplete. The sample contains some 100,000 clones, roughly 93% of which appear only once. Sequences were derived from peripheral blood, sampled before pregnancy. The source is a female donor with multiple sclerosis, enrolled in a pregnancy study.

The rearrangement uses TRBV25-1 and TRBJ2-5, with D possibly matching TRBD2 (5 bases). This CDR3 has 12 amino acids. Germline values: CDR1 MGHDK, CDR2 SYGVNS. Trimming stripped 8 bases from V and 5 bases from J, with 12 bases between. CDR3 sequence reads: CASSREGETQYF. CDR3 nucleotide sequence: TGTGCCAGCTCTCGGGAAGGGGAGACCCAGTACTTC.

The gene calls are TRBV7-8 and TRBJ1-3; D remains ambiguous. This CDR3 has 13 residues. The germline CDR1 and CDR2 sequences are SGHVS and FQNEAQ. Trimming removed 5 bases at V and 4 bases at J, with 9 bases between. In DNA form, the CDR3 reads TGTGCCAGCAGCCAAATGGGCGGAAACACCATATATTTT. Protein sequence: CASSQMGGNTIYF.

The rearrangement uses TRBV7-9 and TRBJ2-1; 7 bases are shared with TRBD1. Trimming at V came to 5 bases and at J to 5 bases, leaving 9 bases not matched to a gene. Looked up from germline, CDR1 is SEHNR and CDR2 is FQNEAQ (reference sequence). The CDR3 loop spans 15 amino acids. CDR3 sequence: CASSTRQGDDNEQFF. For the CDR3, the DNA is TGTGCCAGCAGCACCAGACAGGGAGACGACAATGAGCAGTTCTTC.

This clone occurred a few times. The V call is TRBV27, the J call TRBJ2-7, with D uncertain. CDR3 length: 14 amino acids. Germline CDR1 MNHEY, CDR2 SMNVEV (reference sequence). V shed 1 base and J shed 3 bases, with 10 bases lying between them. The CDR3 sequence is CASSLLGGLYEQYF. CDR3 DNA: TGTGCCAGCAGTTTATTAGGTGGGCTCTACGAGCAGTACTTC.

This clone was recorded once. CDR3 in DNA: TGTGCCAGCAGCTCGTCATTTGGGACTAGCGACTCCTACGAGCAGTACTTC. This sequence encodes CASSSSFGTSDSYEQYF. The chain links TRBV7-9 to TRBJ2-7; 10 bases line up with TRBD2. From germline, CDR1 is SEHNR and CDR2 FQNEAQ (reference sequence). The CDR3 has 17 amino acids. Trimming took 4 bases from V and 0 from J; bases not matched to a gene: 9.